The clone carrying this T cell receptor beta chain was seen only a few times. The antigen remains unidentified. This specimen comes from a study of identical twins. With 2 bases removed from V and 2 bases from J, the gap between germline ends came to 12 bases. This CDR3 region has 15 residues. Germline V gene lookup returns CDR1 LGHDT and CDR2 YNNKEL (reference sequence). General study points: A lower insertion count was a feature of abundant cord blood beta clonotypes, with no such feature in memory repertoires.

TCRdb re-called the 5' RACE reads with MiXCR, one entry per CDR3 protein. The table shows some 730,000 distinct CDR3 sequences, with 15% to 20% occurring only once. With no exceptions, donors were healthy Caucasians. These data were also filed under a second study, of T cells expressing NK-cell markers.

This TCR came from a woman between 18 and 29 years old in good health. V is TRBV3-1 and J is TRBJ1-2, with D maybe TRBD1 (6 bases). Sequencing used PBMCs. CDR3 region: CASSQRDRLNYGYTF. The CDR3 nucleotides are TGTGCCAGCAGCCAAAGAGACAGGCTGAACTATGGCTACACCTTC.